The T cell receptor (beta chain) under discussion was sequenced for a study of cytomegalovirus exposure and HLA in healthy donors. Whole-study results and caveats: In vitro confirmation showed a few CMV-associated chains to be CMV antigen specific. Researchers counted 164 TCR beta chains as cytomegalovirus-associated. The classifier was said to identify cytomegalovirus status with high specificity and sensitivity.

In the case of this clone: What it binds is not known.

Profiling relied on immunoSEQ multiplex PCR, and the TCRdb table lists in-frame clones only, not all of them. The sample includes 250,000 to 400,000 clones, around 90% of them seen just once. This CDR3 region has 14 residues. With 7 bases removed from V and 2 bases from J, the gap between germline ends came to 13 bases. CDR1 MNHEY and CDR2 SMNVEV come from the germline V gene (reference sequence). This sequence joins TRBV27 and TRBJ2-3; the D gene is possibly TRBD2 (5 bases). This TCR derives from a young woman in good health and CMV-seropositive. Sequences were obtained from PBMCs. CDR3: CASTRTYTTDTQYF. The CDR3 DNA follows: TGTGCCAGCACCCGGACTTACACCACAGATACGCAGTATTTT.